What follows are 29 T cell receptor beta chains derived from one specimen sequenced in a study of blood T cell repertoires in COVID-19. The table came from immunoSEQ multiplex PCR; TCRdb's copy has only in-frame clones and leaves some out. The profile shows over 250,000 clones, 88% of them singletons. Sample: PBMCs or T cells enriched from blood (not recorded which). All receptors derive from a woman aged 55-70 years in a cohort exposed to, infected with or recovered from COVID-19 (not recorded which).

The rearrangement joins TRBV7-9 to TRBJ1-1; D is unclear. Germline-derived CDR1 and CDR2 are SEHNR and FQNEAQ (reference sequence). The CDR3 is 13 amino acids. V was clipped by 3 bases and J by 5 bases, with 10 bases between them. DNA for the CDR3: TGTGCCAGCAGCTTCCCCGCCGGGACTGAAGCTTTCTTT. Its protein is CASSFPAGTEAFF.

The sample holds one count of this clone. The rearrangement joins TRBV2 to TRBJ1-3; D possibly corresponds to TRBD1 (5 bases). V was shortened by 3 bases and J by 4 bases, with 19 bases between the two germline ends. The CDR3 covers 17 residues. The germline V gene has CDR1 SNHLY and CDR2 FYNNEI. In DNA form, the CDR3 reads TGTGCCAGCAGTGAGGAAGAACTAGCAGGGAAGGGAAACACCATATATTTT. Its translation: CASSEEELAGKGNTIYF.

This clone was recorded only once. The CDR3 loop reads CASSLGQGHGYTF. The CDR3 DNA follows: TGTGCCAGCAGCTTGGGACAGGGCCATGGCTACACCTTC. The rearrangement joins TRBV5-4 to TRBJ1-2, with 7 bases fitting TRBD1. The J segment lost 6 bases and the V segment lost 0 bases, leaving 2 bases of the junction unmatched. Germline CDR1 and CDR2: SGHNT and YYREEE (reference sequence). The CDR3 covers 13 residues.

CDR3 bases: TGTGCCAGCAGGGCCAGAGAGGGGGCTCCGTACGAGCAGTACTTC. Translating gives CASRAREGAPYEQYF. The gene calls are TRBV25-1 and TRBJ2-7, with 7 bases matching TRBD1. Trimming at V came to 6 bases and at J to 4 bases, leaving 12 bases not matched to a gene. The CDR3 extends over 15 amino acids. CDR1 is MGHDK and CDR2 is SYGVNS in the germline V gene.

This clone was detected only once. This chain joins TRBV30 and TRBJ2-7, with D tentatively TRBD1 (5 bases). CDR3 length equals 11 residues. Germline V gene data show CDR1 as GTSNPN and CDR2 as SVGIG (reference sequence). The V end was cut by 4 bases, the J end by 7 bases, with 11 bases between. The CDR3 loop is CAWNNRWEQYF. CDR3 DNA: TGTGCCTGGAATAACAGGTGGGAGCAGTACTTC.

This rearrangement joins TRBV21-1 to TRBJ2-7; the table's D call, TRBD2, has no DNA check behind it. TRBV21-1 is a documented pseudogene. This CDR3 has 17 residues. The DNA of the CDR3 is TGTGCCAGCAGCGACCTTGGGGTAGCGGATCCTACCTACGAGCAGTACTTC. It is translated as CASSDLGVADPTYEQYF.

The chain carries TRBV28 and TRBJ1-2; 7 nucleotides match TRBD1. V lost 6 bases, J lost 7 bases, and 5 bases stayed unmatched. This CDR3 comprises 12 residues. CDR1 MDHEN and CDR2 SYDVKM come from the germline V gene. CDR3 amino acids: CASSQGVRGYTF. The CDR3 DNA sequence: TGTGCCAGCAGCCAGGGGGTTCGTGGCTACACCTTC.

The CDR3 spells CASSLASTTDTQYF. In nucleotides, the CDR3 is TGTGCCAGCAGTTTAGCGTCCACCACAGATACGCAGTATTTT. The genes are TRBV27 and TRBJ2-3, with D hard to call. In germline, CDR1 is MNHEY, CDR2 SMNVEV (reference sequence). V was trimmed by 2 bases and J by 2 bases, leaving 8 bases between them. The CDR3 loop spans 14 amino acids.

The chain has TRBV27 and TRBJ1-2, with 10 bases that match TRBD1. V dropped 8 bases and J dropped 3; count of bases not matched to a gene: 9. The CDR3 totals 15 residues. The V gene's germline CDR1 is MNHEY and CDR2 SMNVEV (reference sequence). In nucleotides, the CDR3 is TGTGCCAGCCTACCCAAGACAGGGGGCCACTATGGCTACACCTTC. It codes for CASLPKTGGHYGYTF.

The chain has TRBV3-1 (or the pseudogene TRBV3-2) and TRBJ2-5; D uncertain. V was cut by 4 bases and J by 4 bases, with 4 bases left in between. The CDR3 totals 11 residues. From germline, CDR1 is LGHDT and CDR2 YNNKEL (reference sequence). CDR3 region: CASSRGETQYF. CDR3 DNA: TGTGCCAGCAGCCGAGGAGAGACCCAGTACTTC.

This chain joins TRBV11-3 and TRBJ1-1; 10 bases line up with TRBD1. The CDR3 is 16 residues long. Germline V gene data show CDR1 as SGHNT and CDR2 as YENEEA. V lost 4 bases and J lost 10; bases outside the gene matches: 15. Here the CDR3 reads CASSSTGTGDLLGAFF. CDR3 nucleotide sequence: TGTGCCAGCAGCTCGACCGGGACAGGGGATCTATTGGGAGCTTTCTTT.

This sequence joins TRBV24-1 and TRBJ2-3; weak D call: TRBD1 (7 bases). V dropped 3 bases and J dropped 0 bases, with 15 bases sitting between them. This CDR3 region has 17 residues. Germline CDR1 and CDR2: KGHDR and SFDVKD. The CDR3 nucleotides read TGTGCCACCAGTGATCCCGCGGGACAGACTAGCACAGATACGCAGTATTTT. This translates into CATSDPAGQTSTDTQYF.

CDR3 amino acids: CASSMQGWGNQPQHF. For the CDR3, the DNA is TGTGCCAGTAGTATGCAGGGTTGGGGCAATCAGCCCCAGCATTTT. This chain uses TRBV19 with TRBJ1-5; D perhaps matches TRBD1 (5 bases). Germline-derived CDR1 and CDR2 are LNHDA and SQIVND (reference sequence). Trimming removed 3 bases at V and 2 bases at J, with 11 bases between. This CDR3 spans 15 amino acids.

The count of this clone is one. The rearrangement joins TRBV11-3 to TRBJ2-2; a possible D gene is TRBD1 (6 bases). This CDR3 has 14 residues. The V and J ends lost 4 bases and 3 bases respectively, with 9 bases between them. The germline V gene has CDR1 SGHNT and CDR2 YENEEA. Here the CDR3 DNA reads TGTGCCAGCAGCTCCAGGGGTTACACCGGGGAGCTGTTTTTT. This encodes CASSSRGYTGELFF.

V usage is TRBV6-5 and J usage is TRBJ2-4, with D possibly matching TRBD2 (6 bases). The CDR3 extends over 13 amino acids. Germline CDR1 reads MNHEY; CDR2 reads SVGAGI. Trimming took 6 bases from V and 0 from J, leaving 6 bases between them. The chain's CDR3 is CASRGLAKNIQYF. CDR3 nucleotides: TGTGCCAGCAGGGGACTAGCCAAAAACATTCAGTACTTC.

The chain links TRBV29-1 to TRBJ2-1, with 9 bases identical to TRBD2. The germline V gene encodes CDR1 SQVTM and CDR2 ANQGSEA. The CDR3 runs to 14 residues. The J segment lost 4 bases and the V segment lost 6 bases, leaving 7 bases of the junction unmatched. The CDR3 spells CSVTGTSSYNEQFF. The CDR3 DNA follows: TGCAGCGTCACCGGGACTAGCAGTTACAATGAGCAGTTCTTC.

The rearrangement joins TRBV4-1 to TRBJ2-3; tentatively, D is TRBD2 (6 bases). V was pared by 0 bases and J by 8 bases, with 15 bases between. Germline CDR1 and CDR2: MGHRA and YSYEKL. This CDR3 has 15 residues. The CDR3 here is CASSQDYPFGSTQYF. The DNA of the CDR3 is TGCGCCAGCAGCCAAGACTACCCATTCGGGAGTACGCAGTATTTT.

The V and J genes are TRBV27 and TRBJ2-7; 7 nucleotides match TRBD2. CDR3 size: 14 residues. V lost 2 bases, J lost 2 bases, and 3 bases stayed unmatched. Germline-derived CDR1 and CDR2 are MNHEY and SMNVEV (reference sequence). CDR3: CASSLTSAAYEQYF. CDR3 nucleotides: TGTGCCAGCAGTTTAACTAGCGCGGCCTACGAGCAGTACTTC.

The V and J genes are TRBV7-9 and TRBJ2-2; 12 nucleotides line up with TRBD2. This CDR3 is 16 amino acids long. Germline CDR1 reads SEHNR; CDR2 reads FQNEAQ (reference sequence). Trimming took 3 bases from V and 4 from J; bases not matched to a gene: 3. The CDR3 DNA follows: TGTGCCAGCAGCTTCTTGACTAGCGGGAGCACCGGGGAGCTGTTTTTT. Amino acids: CASSFLTSGSTGELFF.

The CDR3 DNA reads as TGTGCCAGCAGTGTAGACAGGGCGGACACTGAAGCTTTCTTT. Protein product: CASSVDRADTEAFF. The gene calls are TRBV2 and TRBJ1-1; 7 nucleotides match TRBD1. The CDR3 has 14 amino acids. Germline V gives CDR1 SNHLY, CDR2 FYNNEI. J gave up 3 bases and V 4 bases, and 5 bases lay outside the gene matches. Using reference TRBV2 and TRBJ1-1 for the parts outside the CDR3, the full variable domain is EPEVTQTPSHQVTQMGQEVILRCVPISNHLYFYWYRQILGQKVEFLVSFYNNEISEKSEIFDDQFSVERPDGSNFTLKIRSTKLEDSAMYFCASSVDRADTEAFFGQGTRLTVV.

This chain's CDR3 is CASSPGGRGNTIYF. The CDR3 DNA reads TGTGCCAGCAGCCCAGGGGGCCGGGGAAACACCATATATTTT. This rearrangement joins TRBV11-3 to TRBJ1-3; 8 bases fit TRBD1. Trimming at V came to 5 bases and at J to 4 bases, leaving 4 bases not matched to a gene. This CDR3 has 14 amino acids. Per the germline V gene, CDR1 is SGHNT and CDR2 is YENEEA.

The genes are TRBV20-1 and TRBJ2-5; tentatively, D is TRBD2 (5 bases). CDR1 is DFQATT and CDR2 is SNEGSKA in the germline V gene (reference sequence). The CDR3 runs to 16 residues. Deletions cut 3 bases from V and 2 bases from J, with 19 bases between. The CDR3 DNA reads TGCAGTGCTAGTCCCGAGACGAGGGTTAAACAAGAGACCCAGTACTTC. Its protein is CSASPETRVKQETQYF.

The chain couples TRBV28 to TRBJ1-1; the D is unclear. V lost 7 bases and J 3 bases, leaving 9 bases between the germline ends. The CDR3 length is 12 residues. Germline CDR1 and CDR2: MDHEN and SYDVKM. The CDR3 sequence: CASKPRYTEAFF. The CDR3 DNA reads as TGTGCCAGCAAGCCTAGGTACACTGAAGCTTTCTTT.

This clone was recorded only once. The V and J genes are TRBV7-9 and TRBJ1-2; no clear D gene. Per the germline V gene, CDR1 is SEHNR and CDR2 is FQNEAQ (reference sequence). CDR3 length equals 14 residues. V shed 2 bases and J shed 1 base, with 8 bases lying between them. The CDR3 sequence: CASSLLSYNYGYTF. In DNA form, the CDR3 reads TGTGCCAGCAGCTTACTGTCGTATAACTATGGCTACACCTTC.

V gene TRBV6-5 combines with J gene TRBJ2-7; D remains unclear. Trimming removed 5 bases from V and 0 bases from J, with 11 bases in between. From germline, CDR1 is MNHEY and CDR2 SVGAGI. The CDR3 contains 14 residues. In DNA, the CDR3 is TGTGCCAGCAGTCCTTGGGCAGCCTCCTACGAGCAGTACTTC. It specifies CASSPWAASYEQYF.

The chain carries TRBV27 and TRBJ2-2; 7 positions agree with TRBD1. This CDR3 is built from 15 residues. Germline lookup yields CDR1 MNHEY and CDR2 SMNVEV (reference sequence). V was pared by 5 bases and J by 4 bases, with 7 bases of the junction left unmatched. The CDR3 DNA is TGTGCCAGCAGTCTAAGGGGGCGCGGCACCGGGGAGCTGTTTTTT. Protein product: CASSLRGRGTGELFF.

The J gene is TRBJ1-2, the V gene TRBV27, with D possibly matching TRBD1 (6 bases). Per the germline V gene, CDR1 is MNHEY and CDR2 is SMNVEV (reference sequence). Trimming removed 2 bases at V and 8 bases at J, with 15 bases between. This CDR3 comprises 14 residues. CDR3 amino acids: CASSLSGGLWGYTF. For the CDR3, the DNA is TGTGCCAGCAGTTTAAGCGGGGGGCTCTGGGGCTACACCTTC.

The V call is TRBV7-9, the J call TRBJ1-2; a weak D match, TRBD1 (5 bases). The CDR3 length is 12 residues. The V end was cut by 3 bases, the J end by 6 bases, with 8 bases between. The germline CDR1 and CDR2 sequences are SEHNR and FQNEAQ (reference sequence). CDR3 region: CASSLRQNGYTF. Here the CDR3 DNA reads TGTGCCAGCAGCTTGCGACAGAATGGCTACACCTTC.

The chain links TRBV6-5 to TRBJ1-4; 8 bases are a match to TRBD1. Germline values: CDR1 MNHEY, CDR2 SVGAGI. The CDR3 runs to 14 residues. V dropped 6 bases and J dropped 6; count of bases not matched to a gene: 6. The CDR3 nucleotides read TGTGCCAGCAGCAAGGACAGGGTTGATGAAAAACTGTTTTTT. This encodes CASSKDRVDEKLFF.